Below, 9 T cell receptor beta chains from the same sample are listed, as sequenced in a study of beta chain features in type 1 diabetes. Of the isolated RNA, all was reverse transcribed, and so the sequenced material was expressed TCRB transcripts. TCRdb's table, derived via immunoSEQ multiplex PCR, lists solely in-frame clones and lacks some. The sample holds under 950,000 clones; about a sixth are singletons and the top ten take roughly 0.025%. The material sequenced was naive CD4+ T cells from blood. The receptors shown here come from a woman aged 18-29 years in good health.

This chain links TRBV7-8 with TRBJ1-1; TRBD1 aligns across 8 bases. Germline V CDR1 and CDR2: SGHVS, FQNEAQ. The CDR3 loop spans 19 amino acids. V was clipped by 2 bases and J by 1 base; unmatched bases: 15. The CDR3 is CASSLRTRQGAFGNTEAFF. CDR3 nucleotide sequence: TGTGCCAGCAGCTTACGTACGCGTCAGGGGGCGTTTGGGAACACTGAAGCTTTCTTT. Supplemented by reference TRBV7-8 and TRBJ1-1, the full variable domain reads GAGVSQSPRYKVAKRGQDVALRCDPISGHVSLFWYQQALGQGPEFLTYFQNEAQLDKSGLPSDRFFAERPEGSVSTLKIQRTQQEDSAVYLCASSLRTRQGAFGNTEAFFGQGTRLTVV.

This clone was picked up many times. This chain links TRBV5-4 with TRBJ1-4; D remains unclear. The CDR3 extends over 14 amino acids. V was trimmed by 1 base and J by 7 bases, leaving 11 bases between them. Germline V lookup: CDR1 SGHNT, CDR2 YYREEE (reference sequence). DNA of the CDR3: TGTGCCAGCAGCTTGAGTCCTTCGAGTGAAAAACTGTTTTTT. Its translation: CASSLSPSSEKLFF.

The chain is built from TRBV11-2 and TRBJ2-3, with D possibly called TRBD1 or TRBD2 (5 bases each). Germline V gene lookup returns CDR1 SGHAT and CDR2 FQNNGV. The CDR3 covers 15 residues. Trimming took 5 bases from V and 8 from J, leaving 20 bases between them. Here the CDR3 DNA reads TGTGCCAGCAGCCCCCTAAGCGGCCCTAGGGGTACGCAGTATTTT. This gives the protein CASSPLSGPRGTQYF.

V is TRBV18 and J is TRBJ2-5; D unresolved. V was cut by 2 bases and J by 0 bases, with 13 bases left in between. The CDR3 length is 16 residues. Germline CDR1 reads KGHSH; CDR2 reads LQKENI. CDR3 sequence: CASSPFGPPDQETQYF. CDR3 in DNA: TGTGCCAGCTCACCATTCGGGCCACCGGACCAAGAGACCCAGTACTTC.

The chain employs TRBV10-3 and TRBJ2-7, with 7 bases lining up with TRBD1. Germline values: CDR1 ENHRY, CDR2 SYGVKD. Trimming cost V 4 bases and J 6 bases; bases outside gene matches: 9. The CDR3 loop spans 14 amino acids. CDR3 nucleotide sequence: TGTGCCATCAGTGGGGCGACAGGGAAGGGCGAGCAGTACTTC. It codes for CAISGATGKGEQYF.

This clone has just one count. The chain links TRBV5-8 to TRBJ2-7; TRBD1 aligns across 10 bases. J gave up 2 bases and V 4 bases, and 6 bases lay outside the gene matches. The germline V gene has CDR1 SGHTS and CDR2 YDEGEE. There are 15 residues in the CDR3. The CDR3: CASSPGQGITYEQYF. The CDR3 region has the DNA TGTGCCAGCAGCCCGGGACAGGGGATCACCTACGAGCAGTACTTC.

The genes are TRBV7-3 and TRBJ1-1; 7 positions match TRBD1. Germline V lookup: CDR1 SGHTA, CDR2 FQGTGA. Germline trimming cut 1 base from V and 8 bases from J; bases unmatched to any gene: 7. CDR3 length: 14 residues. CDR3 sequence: CASSLRAGGPEAFF. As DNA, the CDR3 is TGTGCCAGCAGCTTAAGGGCAGGGGGACCCGAAGCTTTCTTT.

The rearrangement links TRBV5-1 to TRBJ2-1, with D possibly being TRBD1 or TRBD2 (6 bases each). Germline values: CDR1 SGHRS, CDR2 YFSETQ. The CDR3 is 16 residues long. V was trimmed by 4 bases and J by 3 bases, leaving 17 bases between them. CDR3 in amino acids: CASSRGGTEIYNEQFF. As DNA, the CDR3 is TGCGCCAGCAGCCGAGGGGGGACTGAAATCTACAATGAGCAGTTCTTC.

The chain's CDR3 is CASSYSFGTGGDGYTF. The CDR3 DNA reads as TGTGCCAGCAGTTACTCGTTCGGGACAGGGGGCGATGGCTACACCTTC. V and J are TRBV6-5 and TRBJ1-2; 12 nucleotides align to TRBD1. The germline CDR1 and CDR2 sequences are MNHEY and SVGAGI. Trimming removed 0 bases from V and 6 bases from J; junction bases left unmatched: 5. The CDR3 runs to 16 residues.